This TCR beta chain comes out of a study of shared clonotypes between healthy human individuals. The CDR3 is made up of 15 amino acids. Trimming removed 4 bases from V and 5 bases from J; junction bases left unmatched: 7. Germline V gene sequence: CDR1 SGDLS, CDR2 YYNGEE. Clones were read by immunoSEQ multiplex PCR, and TCRdb kept only the in-frame ones, dropping some. The sample shows roughly 2,000,000 clones, 93% of them seen only once. CD8 cells regarded as naive lacked CD45RO, were positively chosen for CCR7, and omitted terminally differentiated effector memory CD45RA+ cells. This TCR derives from a man younger than 35 in good health. Some clones in this sample may be carry-over from other donors' samples. Sample: naive CD8+ T cells from PBMCs. J is TRBJ2-5 and V is TRBV9, with TRBD1 matching over 11 bases. This CDR3 is CASSTGQGALETQYF. The CDR3 DNA is TGTGCCAGCAGCACCGGACAGGGGGCATTGGAGACCCAGTACTTC.